Below, 20 T cell receptor beta chains from the same sample are listed, as sequenced in a study of identical twins. TCRdb recomputed calls from the 5' RACE reads with MiXCR, one row per CDR3 protein. The sample carries 270,000 or so distinct CDR3 sequences, about 9% recorded once. These same records also appear under a second study, on yellow fever vaccine responses in identical twins.

The sequencing input was CD8+ T cells sorted from blood. Source of these receptors: a young woman in good health.

This chain connects TRBV28 to TRBJ1-4, with a tentative D call TRBD1 (5 bases). The V gene lost 6 bases and the J gene lost 0 bases, with 17 bases spanning the gap. The germline gives CDR1 MDHEN, CDR2 SYDVKM. This CDR3 is built from 17 residues. CDR3 nucleotides: TGTGCCAGCAGAGGATCCGACAGTCTGGCAACTAATGAAAAACTGTTTTTT. It specifies CASRGSDSLATNEKLFF.

There are a few counts of this clonotype. The V gene is TRBV6-5, the J gene TRBJ2-3, with TRBD2 as a possible D gene (6 bases). Germline CDR1 and CDR2: MNHEY and SVGAGI. Trimming left V 0 bases short and J 9 bases short, with 16 bases between. The CDR3 is made up of 15 amino acids. CDR3 sequence: CASSYSKVAAQTQYF. The CDR3 nucleotides read TGTGCCAGCAGTTACTCGAAGGTAGCGGCGCAAACGCAGTATTTT.

There are a few counts of this clonotype. V usage is TRBV3-1 and J usage is TRBJ2-5; a possible D gene is TRBD1 (5 bases). Trimming removed 8 bases from V and 5 bases from J, with 15 bases in between. Germline CDR1 is LGHDT and CDR2 is YNNKEL (reference sequence). CDR3 length: 13 residues. The CDR3 region is CASGATVRETQYF. The CDR3 nucleotides read TGTGCCAGCGGGGCGACGGTGAGGGAGACCCAGTACTTC.

This clonotype was seen at least ten times. CDR3 protein: CSVEEGLAPDTQYF. CDR3 coding DNA: TGCAGCGTTGAAGAGGGACTAGCGCCAGATACGCAGTATTTT. The gene calls are TRBV29-1 and TRBJ2-3; 10 nucleotides align to TRBD2. The CDR3 runs 14 residues. Germline lookup yields CDR1 SQVTM and CDR2 ANQGSEA. With 0 bases clipped from V and 4 bases from J, the junction kept 1 base outside the gene matches.

The chain couples TRBV9 to TRBJ2-3; D gene uncertain. Germline V gives CDR1 SGDLS, CDR2 YYNGEE. The CDR3 spans 14 residues. V was shortened by 3 bases and J by 0 bases, with 8 bases between the two germline ends. The CDR3 coding sequence is TGTGCCAGCAGCGACCGACCCAGCACAGATACGCAGTATTTT. Translated, it gives CASSDRPSTDTQYF.

The chain is built from TRBV6-1 and TRBJ2-7; perhaps D is TRBD1 or TRBD2 (5 bases each). The CDR3 totals 14 residues. V was clipped by 7 bases and J by 2 bases, with 15 bases between them. CDR1 is MNHNS and CDR2 is SASEGT in the germline V gene. CDR3 residues: CASTLRDGPYEQYF. The CDR3 DNA follows: TGTGCCAGCACCCTGAGGGACGGACCCTACGAGCAGTACTTC.

This clonotype was recorded a few times. The chain combines TRBV9 with TRBJ2-2; 10 positions match TRBD1. Germline V gives CDR1 SGDLS, CDR2 YYNGEE. CDR3 length equals 15 residues. Trimming removed 2 bases from V and 7 bases from J; junction bases left unmatched: 5. The CDR3: CASSVARTGGGELFF. The DNA of the CDR3 is TGTGCCAGCAGCGTGGCCCGGACAGGGGGCGGGGAGCTGTTTTTT. Full variable domain (missing parts from reference TRBV9 and TRBJ2-2): DSGVTQTPKHLITATGQRVTLRCSPRSGDLSVYWYQQSLDQGLQFLIQYYNGEERAKGNILERFSAQQFPDLHSELNLSSLELGDSALYFCASSVARTGGGELFFGEGSRLTVL.

Note on this clonotype: The junction does not match germline at one end; this may be a read error. The rearrangement links TRBV12-5 to TRBJ2-5; D unclear. The V gene's germline CDR1 is LGHNT and CDR2 FRNRAP. The CDR3 is made up of 13 amino acids. This CDR3 is CASALWGRETQYF. The CDR3 nucleotides read TGTGCTAGTGCTTTGTGGGGTAGGGAGACCCAGTACTTC.

This clonotype showed up many times. The genes are TRBV29-1 and TRBJ1-1; perhaps TRBD1 as D (5 bases). CDR1 and CDR2 from the germline V gene are SQVTM and ANQGSEA. This CDR3 contains 12 residues. Trimming left V 7 bases short and J 1 base short, with 10 bases between. CDR3: CSATAANTEAFF. Written as DNA, the CDR3 is TGCAGCGCGACAGCGGCGAACACTGAAGCTTTCTTT.

This clonotype occurred a few times. This chain joins TRBV20-1 and TRBJ1-1; D possibly corresponds to TRBD1 (6 bases). V dropped 1 base and J dropped 0 bases, with 15 bases sitting between them. The CDR3 extends over 16 amino acids. Germline V lookup: CDR1 DFQATT, CDR2 SNEGSKA (reference sequence). CDR3 nucleotides: TGCAGTGCTAGAGGAGGCAAGGGGGGTATGAACACTGAAGCTTTCTTT. Translation gives CSARGGKGGMNTEAFF.

This clonotype came up many times. V and J are TRBV20-1 and TRBJ1-4; a possible D gene is TRBD1 (5 bases). The ends were cut back, 1 base at V and 7 bases at J, with 7 bases in the middle. CDR3 length equals 12 residues. Germline V gene sequence: CDR1 DFQATT, CDR2 SNEGSKA (reference sequence). CDR3: CSARGDAEKLFF. For the CDR3, the DNA is TGCAGTGCTAGAGGGGACGCTGAAAAACTGTTTTTT.

The V and J genes are TRBV20-1 and TRBJ1-2; 7 bases agree with TRBD1. Unmatched junction bases numbered 9, after V lost 4 bases and J lost 1 base. The CDR3 spans 15 residues. Looked up from germline, CDR1 is DFQATT and CDR2 is SNEGSKA (reference sequence). The CDR3 spells CSATTPGQNNYGYTF. CDR3 DNA sequence: TGCAGTGCTACTACACCGGGACAGAATAACTATGGCTACACCTTC.

This clonotype was observed a handful of times. The rearrangement links TRBV15 to TRBJ2-1; tentative D call: TRBD2 (6 bases). Germline CDR1 reads LNHNV; CDR2 reads YYDKDF (reference sequence). Trimming stripped 1 base from V and 5 bases from J, with 9 bases between. This CDR3 contains 14 residues. The CDR3 reads CATSRGGENNEQFF. CDR3 nucleotides: TGTGCCACCAGCAGAGGGGGGGAGAACAATGAGCAGTTCTTC.

V and J are TRBV7-8 and TRBJ1-1; D is ambiguous. This CDR3 spans 15 amino acids. V was cut by 5 bases and J by 0 bases, with 13 bases left in between. Germline CDR1 and CDR2: SGHVS and FQNEAQ. CDR3 coding DNA: TGTGCCAGCAGCGCCCCTCAGGCCCTGAACACTGAAGCTTTCTTT. Translating gives CASSAPQALNTEAFF. The whole variable domain, remainder taken from reference TRBV7-8 and TRBJ1-1, is GAGVSQSPRYKVAKRGQDVALRCDPISGHVSLFWYQQALGQGPEFLTYFQNEAQLDKSGLPSDRFFAERPEGSVSTLKIQRTQQEDSAVYLCASSAPQALNTEAFFGQGTRLTVV.

This clonotype has just a few counts. This rearrangement joins TRBV5-1 to TRBJ1-2, with D possibly matching TRBD1 (5 bases). Trimming left V 3 bases short and J 10 bases short, with 28 bases between. Germline V CDR1 and CDR2: SGHRS, YFSETQ. The length of the CDR3 is 17 residues. CDR3 sequence: CASSSGPTVTFLGIYTF. The CDR3 DNA sequence: TGCGCCAGCAGCTCCGGACCGACAGTCACCTTCCTAGGAATCTACACCTTC.

CDR3 amino acids: CASSEGDLYYEQYF. The CDR3 nucleotides read TGTGCCAGCAGTGAGGGGGACTTATATTACGAGCAGTACTTC. This chain links TRBV6-1 with TRBJ2-7; D is possibly TRBD2 (6 bases). CDR3 length: 14 amino acids. Germline V gives CDR1 MNHNS, CDR2 SASEGT. V lost 3 bases and J lost 4, with 13 bases in between.

This clonotype was seen only a few times. This sequence joins TRBV29-1 and TRBJ2-1, with TRBD1 matching over 8 bases. This CDR3 spans 10 amino acids. V dropped 7 bases and J dropped 10; count of bases not matched to a gene: 3. Germline V gives CDR1 SQVTM, CDR2 ANQGSEA. This CDR3 reads CSGDRGEQFF. In DNA, the CDR3 is TGCAGCGGTGACAGGGGAGAGCAGTTCTTC.

In its sample, this clonotype was seen many times. The gene calls are TRBV7-9 and TRBJ1-1, with 7 bases aligning to TRBD1. Germline CDR1 SEHNR, CDR2 FQNEAQ (reference sequence). CDR3 length: 16 amino acids. V shed 0 bases and J 1 base; nucleotides not matched to a gene: 5. The DNA for the CDR3 is TGTGCCAGCAGCTTAGCTCCCGGGACAGCGAACACTGAAGCTTTCTTT. Amino acids: CASSLAPGTANTEAFF. Full variable domain (outside the CDR3, taken from reference TRBV7-9 and TRBJ1-1): DTGVSQNPRHKITKRGQNVTFRCDPISEHNRLYWYRQTLGQGPEFLTYFQNEAQLEKSRLLSDRFSAERPKGSFSTLEIQRTEQGDSAMYLCASSLAPGTANTEAFFGQGTRLTVV.

In its sample, this clonotype was seen many times. V is TRBV7-2 and J is TRBJ2-7, with a tentative D call TRBD2 (5 bases). The CDR3 covers 14 residues. The germline gives CDR1 SGHTA, CDR2 FQGNSA. V dropped 5 bases and J dropped 3 bases, with 14 bases sitting between them. CDR3 in amino acids: CASSEGGFLYEQYF. The CDR3 DNA follows: TGTGCCAGCAGCGAGGGCGGGTTTCTCTACGAGCAGTACTTC.

Turning to this clonotype: This sequence may be a read error, since a much larger clone differs from it by one base. The rearrangement joins TRBV24-1 to TRBJ2-7; 7 bases map to TRBD2. This CDR3 region has 13 residues. CDR1 is KGHDR and CDR2 is SFDVKD in the germline V gene. CDR3 sequence: CTTRASGSYEQYF. In nucleotides, the CDR3 is TGTACCACCAGAGCTAGCGGCTCCTACGAGCAGTACTTC.